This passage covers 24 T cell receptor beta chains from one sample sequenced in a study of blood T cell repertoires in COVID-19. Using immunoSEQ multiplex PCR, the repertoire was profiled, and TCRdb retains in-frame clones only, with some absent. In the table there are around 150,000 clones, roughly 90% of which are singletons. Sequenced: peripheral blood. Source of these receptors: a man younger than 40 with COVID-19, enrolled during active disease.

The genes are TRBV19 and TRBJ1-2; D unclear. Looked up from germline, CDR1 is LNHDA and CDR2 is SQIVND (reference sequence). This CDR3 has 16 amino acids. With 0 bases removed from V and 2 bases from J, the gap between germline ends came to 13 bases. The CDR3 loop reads CASSIDRFQANYGYTF. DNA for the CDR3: TGTGCCAGTAGTATAGATCGTTTCCAGGCGAACTATGGCTACACCTTC. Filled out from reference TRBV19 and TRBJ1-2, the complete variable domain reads DGGITQSPKYLFRKEGQNVTLSCEQNLNHDAMYWYRQDPGQGLRLIYYSQIVNDFQKGDIAEGYSVSREKKESFPLTVTSAQKNPTAFYLCASSIDRFQANYGYTFGSGTRLTVV.

CDR3 bases: TGCGCCAGCAGCCAAGATAGGGGACAGGGTGGAGCTGAAGCTTTCTTT. Amino acid sequence: CASSQDRGQGGAEAFF. The V call is TRBV4-3, the J call TRBJ1-1, with 9 bases lining up with TRBD1. Per germline, CDR1 LGHNA and CDR2 YSLEER. Trimming cost V 0 bases and J 6 bases; bases outside gene matches: 8. CDR3 length equals 16 residues.

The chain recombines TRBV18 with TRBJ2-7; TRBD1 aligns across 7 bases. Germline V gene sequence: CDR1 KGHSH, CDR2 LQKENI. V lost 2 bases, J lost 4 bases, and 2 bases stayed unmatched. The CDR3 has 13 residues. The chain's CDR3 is CASSPDREYEQYF. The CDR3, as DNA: TGTGCCAGCTCACCAGACAGGGAGTACGAGCAGTACTTC. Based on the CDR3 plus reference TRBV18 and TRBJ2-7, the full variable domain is NAGVMQNPRHLVRRRGQEARLRCSPMKGHSHVYWYRQLPEEGLKFMVYLQKENIIDESGMPKERFSAEFPKEGPSILRIQQVVRGDSAAYFCASSPDREYEQYFGPGTRLTVT.

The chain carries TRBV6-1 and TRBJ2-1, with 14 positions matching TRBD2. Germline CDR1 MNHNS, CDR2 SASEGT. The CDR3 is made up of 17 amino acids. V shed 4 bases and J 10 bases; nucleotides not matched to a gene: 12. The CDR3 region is CASSVTVTSGGAYEQFF. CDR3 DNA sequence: TGTGCCAGCAGTGTCACGGTGACTAGCGGGGGGGCCTACGAGCAGTTCTTC.

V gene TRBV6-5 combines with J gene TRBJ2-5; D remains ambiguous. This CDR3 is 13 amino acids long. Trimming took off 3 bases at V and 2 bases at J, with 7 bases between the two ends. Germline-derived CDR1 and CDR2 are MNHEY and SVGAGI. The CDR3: CASSYGRQETQYF. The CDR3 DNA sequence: TGTGCCAGCAGTTATGGTCGGCAAGAGACCCAGTACTTC.

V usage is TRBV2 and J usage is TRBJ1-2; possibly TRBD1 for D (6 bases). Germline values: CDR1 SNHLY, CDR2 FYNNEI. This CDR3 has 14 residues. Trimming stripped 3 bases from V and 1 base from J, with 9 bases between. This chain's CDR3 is CASSDAGVNYGYTF. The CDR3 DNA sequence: TGTGCCAGCAGTGACGCAGGGGTTAACTATGGCTACACCTTC.

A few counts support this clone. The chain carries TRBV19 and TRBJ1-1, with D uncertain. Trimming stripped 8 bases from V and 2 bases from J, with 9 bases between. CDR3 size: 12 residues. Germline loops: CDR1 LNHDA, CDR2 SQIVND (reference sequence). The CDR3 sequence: CASQRGNTEAFF. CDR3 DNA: TGTGCCAGTCAGCGGGGAAACACTGAAGCTTTCTTT. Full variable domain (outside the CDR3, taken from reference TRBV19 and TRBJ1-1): DGGITQSPKYLFRKEGQNVTLSCEQNLNHDAMYWYRQDPGQGLRLIYYSQIVNDFQKGDIAEGYSVSREKKESFPLTVTSAQKNPTAFYLCASQRGNTEAFFGQGTRLTVV.

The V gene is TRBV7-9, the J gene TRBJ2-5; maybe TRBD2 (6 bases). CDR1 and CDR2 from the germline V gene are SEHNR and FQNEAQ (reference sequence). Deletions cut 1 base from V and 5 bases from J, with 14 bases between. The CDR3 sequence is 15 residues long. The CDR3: CASSLERGLSETQYF. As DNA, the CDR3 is TGTGCCAGCAGCTTAGAACGGGGGTTATCGGAGACCCAGTACTTC.

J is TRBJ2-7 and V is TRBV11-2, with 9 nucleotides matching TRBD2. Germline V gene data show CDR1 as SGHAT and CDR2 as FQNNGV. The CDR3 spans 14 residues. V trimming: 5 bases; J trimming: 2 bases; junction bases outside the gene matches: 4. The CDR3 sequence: CASSRPSGAYEQYF. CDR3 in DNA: TGTGCCAGCAGCCGTCCTAGCGGGGCCTACGAGCAGTACTTC.

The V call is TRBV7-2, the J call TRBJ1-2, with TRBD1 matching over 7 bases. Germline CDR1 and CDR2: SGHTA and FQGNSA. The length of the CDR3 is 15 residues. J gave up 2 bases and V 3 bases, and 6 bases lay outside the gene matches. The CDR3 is CASSFHQGENYGYTF. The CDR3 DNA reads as TGTGCCAGCAGCTTTCACCAGGGGGAGAACTATGGCTACACCTTC. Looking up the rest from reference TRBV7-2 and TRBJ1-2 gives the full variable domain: GAGVSQSPSNKVTEKGKDVELRCDPISGHTALYWYRQSLGQGLEFLIYFQGNSAPDKSGLPSDRFSAERTGGSVSTLTIQRTQQEDSAVYLCASSFHQGENYGYTFGSGTRLTVV.

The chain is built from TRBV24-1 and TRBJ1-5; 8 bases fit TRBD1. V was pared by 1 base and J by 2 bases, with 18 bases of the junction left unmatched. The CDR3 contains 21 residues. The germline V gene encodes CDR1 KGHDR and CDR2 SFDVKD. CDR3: CATSDLGTRGLMLYGNQPQHF. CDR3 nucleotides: TGTGCCACCAGTGATTTAGGCACCAGGGGGCTAATGTTATATGGCAATCAGCCCCAGCATTTT.

The CDR3 protein is CASSVVEGQSSGNTIYF. The DNA of the CDR3 is TGTGCCAGCAGCGTAGTGGAGGGACAGAGCTCTGGAAACACCATATATTTT. The chain employs TRBV9 and TRBJ1-3; 7 bases match TRBD1. The V and J ends lost 0 bases and 0 bases, in that order; junction bases with no gene match: 6. The CDR3 totals 17 residues. Per the germline V gene, CDR1 is SGDLS and CDR2 is YYNGEE.

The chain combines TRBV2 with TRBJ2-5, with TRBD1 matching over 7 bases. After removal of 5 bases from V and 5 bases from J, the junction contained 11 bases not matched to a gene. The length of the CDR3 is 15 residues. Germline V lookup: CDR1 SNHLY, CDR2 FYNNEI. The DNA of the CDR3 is TGTGCCAGCAGTAAGGAGACAGGGTTGGAGGAGACCCAGTACTTC. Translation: CASSKETGLEETQYF.

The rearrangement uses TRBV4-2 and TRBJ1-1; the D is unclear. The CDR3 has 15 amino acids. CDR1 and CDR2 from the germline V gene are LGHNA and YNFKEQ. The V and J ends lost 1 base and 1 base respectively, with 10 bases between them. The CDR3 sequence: CASSQGLGGNTEAFF. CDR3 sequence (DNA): TGTGCCAGCAGCCAAGGATTGGGAGGGAACACTGAAGCTTTCTTT.

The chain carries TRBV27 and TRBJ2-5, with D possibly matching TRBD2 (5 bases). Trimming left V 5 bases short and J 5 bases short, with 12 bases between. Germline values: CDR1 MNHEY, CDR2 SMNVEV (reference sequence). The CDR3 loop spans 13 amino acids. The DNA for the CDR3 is TGTGCCAGCAGTCCCGAGGGCAGGGAGACCCAGTACTTC. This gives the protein CASSPEGRETQYF.

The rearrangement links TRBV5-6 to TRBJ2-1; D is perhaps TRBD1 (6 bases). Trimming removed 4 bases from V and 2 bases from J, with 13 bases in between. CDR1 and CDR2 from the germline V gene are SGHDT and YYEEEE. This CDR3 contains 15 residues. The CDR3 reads CASSPQGAPYNEQFF. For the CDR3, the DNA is TGTGCCAGCAGCCCACAGGGAGCGCCCTACAATGAGCAGTTCTTC.

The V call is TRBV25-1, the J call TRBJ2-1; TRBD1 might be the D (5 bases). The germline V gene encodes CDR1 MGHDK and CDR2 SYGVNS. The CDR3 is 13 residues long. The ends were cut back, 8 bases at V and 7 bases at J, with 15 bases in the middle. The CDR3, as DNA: TGTGCCAGCGGAAGGACACTGTTAAATGAGCAGTTCTTC. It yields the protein CASGRTLLNEQFF.

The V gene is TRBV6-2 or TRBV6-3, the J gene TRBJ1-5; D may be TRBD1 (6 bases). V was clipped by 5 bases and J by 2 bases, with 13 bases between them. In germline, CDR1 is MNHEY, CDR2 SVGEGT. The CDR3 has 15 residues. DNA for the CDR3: TGTGCCAGCAGTGGGACACGGCTCGGCAATCAGCCCCAGCATTTT. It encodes CASSGTRLGNQPQHF.

The CDR3 is CASSFRTGPYEQYF. The CDR3 DNA sequence: TGTGCCAGCAGCTTCCGGACAGGGCCCTACGAGCAGTACTTC. The V call is TRBV11-3, the J call TRBJ2-7, with 8 bases identical to TRBD1. V gave up 3 bases and J gave up 2 bases; unmatched junction bases: 3. The germline V gene has CDR1 SGHNT and CDR2 YENEEA. The length of the CDR3 is 14 residues.

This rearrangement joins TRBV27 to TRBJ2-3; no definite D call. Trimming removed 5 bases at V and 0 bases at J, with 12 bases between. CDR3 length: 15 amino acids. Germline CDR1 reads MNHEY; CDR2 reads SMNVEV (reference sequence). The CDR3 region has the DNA TGTGCCAGCAGTCCCCAGTGGAGCAGCACAGATACGCAGTATTTT. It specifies CASSPQWSSTDTQYF.

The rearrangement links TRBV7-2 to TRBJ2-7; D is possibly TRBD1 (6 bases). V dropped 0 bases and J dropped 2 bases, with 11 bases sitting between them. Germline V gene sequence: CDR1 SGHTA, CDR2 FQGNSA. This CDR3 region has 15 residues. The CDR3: CASSLAGTTAYEQYF. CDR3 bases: TGTGCCAGCAGCTTAGCAGGGACAACAGCCTACGAGCAGTACTTC.

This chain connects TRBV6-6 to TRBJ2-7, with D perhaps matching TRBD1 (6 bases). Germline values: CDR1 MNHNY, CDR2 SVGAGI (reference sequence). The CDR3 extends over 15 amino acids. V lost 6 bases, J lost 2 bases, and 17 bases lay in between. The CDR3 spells CASSSPDRSPYEQYF. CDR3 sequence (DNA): TGTGCCAGCAGCTCCCCCGACAGGAGTCCCTACGAGCAGTACTTC.

The CDR3 sequence is CAIRAGTGADEQYF. Written as DNA, the CDR3 is TGTGCCATCAGAGCAGGGACAGGGGCGGACGAGCAGTACTTC. This chain connects TRBV10-3 to TRBJ2-7; 10 bases fit TRBD1. V gave up 6 bases and J gave up 5 bases; unmatched junction bases: 7. Germline CDR1 ENHRY, CDR2 SYGVKD. This CDR3 has 14 amino acids.

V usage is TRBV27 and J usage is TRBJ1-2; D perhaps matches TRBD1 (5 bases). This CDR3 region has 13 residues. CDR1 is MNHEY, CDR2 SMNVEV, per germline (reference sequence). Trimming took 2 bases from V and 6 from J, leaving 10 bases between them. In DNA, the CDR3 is TGTGCCAGCAGTTTAGAAGGGGTGCATGGCTACACCTTC. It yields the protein CASSLEGVHGYTF.